This is a list of T cell receptor beta chains from one sample in a study of shared clonotypes between healthy human individuals. Clones were sequenced by immunoSEQ multiplex PCR, and TCRdb holds only the in-frame ones, with some missing. The repertoire holds millions of clones, with roughly 91% as singletons. The sequenced sample was naive CD8+ T cells from PBMCs. Receptors were obtained from a man aged 18 to 29 in good health. Some clones in this sample may be carry-over from other donors' samples. Both conserved end residues are part of each CDR3. D genes are given only for firm matches. The size entry is marked missing in some rows and otherwise reads once, few, many or a size class.

NA	NA	TRBV5-5	TRBJ1-2	TGTGCCAGCAGCCATCTGGAGGACGGATTCTATGGCTACACCTTC	CASSHLEDGFYGYTF
TRBD1	NA	TRBV28	TRBJ2-2	TGTGCCAGCAGTTTCGGACAGGGGGGCGGGGAGCTGTTTTTT	CASSFGQGGGELFF
NA	NA	TRBV19	TRBJ2-1	TGTGCCAGTAGTACGACTCCAGGGGGGAGCTCCTACAATGAGCAGTTCTTC	CASSTTPGGSSYNEQFF
TRBD1	NA	TRBV5-1	TRBJ2-7	TGCGCCAGCAGCTTGGCGGGACAGAAGTACTACGAGCAGTACTTC	CASSLAGQKYYEQYF
TRBD2	once	TRBV5-1	TRBJ2-1	TGCGCCAGCAGCTTGGAACCGGGACTACTCTACAATGAGCAGTTCTTC	CASSLEPGLLYNEQFF
NA	NA	TRBV6-6	TRBJ2-7	TGTGCCAGCAGTTACTCGAATCTCTACGAGCAGTACTTC	CASSYSNLYEQYF
TRBD2	NA	TRBV7-9	TRBJ2-5	TGTGCCAGCAGCAAGGGAGCGGGAATGATGAAGACCCAGTACTTC	CASSKGAGMMKTQYF
TRBD2	NA	TRBV27	TRBJ2-7	TGTGCCAGCAGTTTGCGGGGGACCTCCTACGAGCAGTACTTC	CASSLRGTSYEQYF
NA	NA	TRBV13	TRBJ1-2	TGTGCCAGCAGCTTGCCGACGGGTGGCTACACCTTC	CASSLPTGGYTF
TRBD1	NA	TRBV29-1	TRBJ2-5	TGCAGCGCCAAATACGGGACAGGGGTTCAAGAGACCCAGTACTTC	CSAKYGTGVQETQYF
TRBD1	NA	TRBV7-9	TRBJ2-5	TGTGCCAGCAGCCTCGACAGGGGGCGAGAGACCCAGTACTTC	CASSLDRGRETQYF
TRBD1	NA	TRBV7-9	TRBJ2-1	TGTGCCAGCAGCGCCGGGACAGGGTTATCTCATGAGCAGTTCTTC	CASSAGTGLSHEQFF
NA	NA	TRBV14	TRBJ1-2	TGTGCCAGCAGCCAAGACGAGCAGGGGACCTATGGCTACACCTTC	CASSQDEQGTYGYTF
NA	NA	TRBV5-1	TRBJ2-7	TGCGCCAGCAGCTTTGGACAGCGAGAGCAGTACTTC	CASSFGQREQYF
TRBD2	NA	TRBV25-1	TRBJ2-3	TGTGCCAGCAGTGAAGTAGCGGGAAGCACAGATACGCAGTATTTT	CASSEVAGSTDTQYF
NA	NA	TRBV11-2	TRBJ2-1	TGTGCCAGCAGGAGAGGTTACAATGAGCAGTTCTTC	CASRRGYNEQFF
NA	NA	TRBV7-9	TRBJ2-7	TGTGCCAGCAGCTCCCCAGGGAACTACGAGCAGTACTTC	CASSSPGNYEQYF
TRBD2	NA	TRBV29-1	TRBJ2-7	TGCAGCGCCCGTCTGGGGCGGGGAGCGGGAGAAGGGGACCACGAGCAGTACTTC	CSARLGRGAGEGDHEQYF
TRBD1	NA	TRBV9	TRBJ1-2	TGTGCCAGCAGCGTAACAGGACAGGAGAACTATGGCTACACCTTC	CASSVTGQENYGYTF
NA	NA	TRBV15	TRBJ1-1	TGTGCCACCAGCAGAGACAGGGGATTGAACACTGAAGCTTTCTTT	CATSRDRGLNTEAFF
NA	NA	TRBV27	TRBJ1-2	TGTGCCAGCAGCTTTGGGGGGACTTTTGCCTATGGCTACACCTTC	CASSFGGTFAYGYTF
NA	NA	TRBV9	TRBJ2-5	TGTGCCAGTAGCGGTTCTCCCGGGACCCAGTACTTC	CASSGSPGTQYF
NA	NA	TRBV28	TRBJ2-7	TGTGCCAGCAGTCGTTACAGGGTAGAAAGCGAGCAGTACTTC	CASSRYRVESEQYF
TRBD1	NA	TRBV7-9	TRBJ2-1	TGTGCCAGCAGCCCCAGGGACAGGGGGAACAATGAGCAGTTCTTC	CASSPRDRGNNEQFF
TRBD1	NA	TRBV7-9	TRBJ2-5	TGTGCCAGCAGCTTAGCGGGGACAGAAATTGAAGAGACCCAGTACTTC	CASSLAGTEIEETQYF
TRBD2	NA	TRBV27	TRBJ2-1	TGTGCCAGCAGTTTACTTTCGGGAGGGCAGGGTGAGCAGTTCTTC	CASSLLSGGQGEQFF
NA	NA	TRBV11-2	TRBJ2-3	TGTGCCAGCAGCCCCCCCGGCACAGATACGCAGTATTTT	CASSPPGTDTQYF
NA	NA	TRBV5-1	TRBJ2-7	TGCGCCAGCAGCGTTGTAGGCGGGGCTATACGGGAGCAGTACTTC	CASSVVGGAIREQYF
NA	NA	TRBV7-9	TRBJ2-7	TGTGCCAGCAGCTTTTCGGTCCGGAATCCCTCCTACGAGCAGTACTTC	CASSFSVRNPSYEQYF
NA	NA	TRBV19	TRBJ1-1	TGTGCCAGTCACTCACTCTCCGAGAACACTGAAGCTTTCTTT	CASHSLSENTEAFF
NA	NA	TRBV7-9	TRBJ1-3	TGTGCCAGCAGCTTAGTCCCGAGCTCTGGAAACACCATATATTTT	CASSLVPSSGNTIYF
NA	NA	TRBV7-9	TRBJ2-4	TGTGCCAGCAGAGAACTTGGAGCCAAAAACATTCAGTACTTC	CASRELGAKNIQYF
TRBD2	NA	TRBV7-8	TRBJ2-5	TGTGCCAGCAGCTTAGGGGCAGCGGGAGGGCCGGAGACCCAGTACTTC	CASSLGAAGGPETQYF
TRBD1	NA	TRBV7-9	TRBJ2-7	TGTGCCAGCAGCTACCGGACAGGGGGCTACGAGCAGTACTTC	CASSYRTGGYEQYF
TRBD1	NA	TRBV4-1	TRBJ1-1	TGCGCCAGCAGCCAGGACAGGAGGAACACTGAAGCTTTCTTT	CASSQDRRNTEAFF
NA	NA	TRBV6-1	TRBJ2-7	TGTGCCAGCCCTGATGACTACCCCTACGAGCAGTACTTC	CASPDDYPYEQYF
NA	NA	TRBV7-7	TRBJ2-7	TGTGCCAGCAGCTTGGGGCCCGGGATTACCTACGAGCAGTACTTC	CASSLGPGITYEQYF
NA	NA	TRBV10-3	TRBJ2-3	TGTGCCATCATTACTAGGGCACCTTCACTTAGCACAGATACGCAGTATTTT	CAIITRAPSLSTDTQYF
NA	NA	TRBV11-2	TRBJ2-1	TGTGCCAGCAACCCATGGGGGGAATACAATGAGCAGTTCTTC	CASNPWGEYNEQFF
TRBD1	NA	TRBV2	TRBJ2-7	TGTGCCAGCAGTGAAAGGGACAGCTACTACGAGCAGTACTTC	CASSERDSYYEQYF
NA	few	TRBV7-9	TRBJ1-1	TGTGCCAGCAGCTTAGTATGGAACACTGAAGCTTTCTTT	CASSLVWNTEAFF
NA	NA	TRBV2	TRBJ2-7	TGTGCCAGCAGTGAAACTAACTCTTCCTACGAGCAGTACTTC	CASSETNSSYEQYF
NA	NA	TRBV6-5	TRBJ1-2	TGTGCCAGCACCCATGGGGGGGGCTATGGCTACACCTTC	CASTHGGGYGYTF
TRBD1	NA	TRBV7-2	TRBJ1-2	TGTGCCAGCAGCTTTTTCCCGGGGACAGGGGGCTATGGCTACACCTTC	CASSFFPGTGGYGYTF
TRBD1	NA	TRBV6-1	TRBJ2-1	TGTGCCAGCAGTGCGACAGGGATGACCTACAATGAGCAGTTCTTC	CASSATGMTYNEQFF
NA	NA	TRBV6-1	TRBJ1-5	TGTGCCAGCAGTGCCTTCCTGGACAGTTATCAGCCCCAGCATTTT	CASSAFLDSYQPQHF
TRBD1	NA	TRBV27	TRBJ1-1	TGTGCCAGCAGAACAGGGGGTTTCACTGAAGCTTTCTTT	CASRTGGFTEAFF
NA	NA	TRBV28	TRBJ2-7	TGTGCCAGCAGTTTTGCGGGATCCCATTACGAGCAGTACTTC	CASSFAGSHYEQYF
TRBD1	NA	TRBV4-1	TRBJ1-2	TGCGCCAGCAGCCAAAGTACAGGGGGCGCTTATGGCTACACCTTC	CASSQSTGGAYGYTF
NA	NA	TRBV27	TRBJ1-4	TGTGCCAGCAGTGTCCCTGAAAAACTGTTTTTT	CASSVPEKLFF
TRBD2	NA	TRBV5-1	TRBJ2-1	TGCGCCAGCAGCTTGGAGGCTAGCGGTTCGTACAATGAGCAGTTCTTC	CASSLEASGSYNEQFF
NA	NA	TRBV30	TRBJ1-2	TGTGCCTGGAGTGACAGGGCGTACTATGGCTACACCTTC	CAWSDRAYYGYTF
NA	NA	TRBV5-5	TRBJ2-7	TGTGCCAGCAGCTTTTCTCTTGGATACTACGAGCAGTACTTC	CASSFSLGYYEQYF